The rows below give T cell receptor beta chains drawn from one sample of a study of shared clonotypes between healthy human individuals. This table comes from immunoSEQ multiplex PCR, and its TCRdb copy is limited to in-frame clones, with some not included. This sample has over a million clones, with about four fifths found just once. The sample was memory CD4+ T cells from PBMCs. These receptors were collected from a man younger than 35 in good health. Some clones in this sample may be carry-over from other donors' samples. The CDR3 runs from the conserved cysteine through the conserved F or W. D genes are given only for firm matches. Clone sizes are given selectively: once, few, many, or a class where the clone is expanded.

CDR3: CASAAGLAGNTGELFF; DNA: TGCGCCAGCGCCGCGGGACTAGCTGGAAACACCGGGGAGCTGTTTTTT; J: TRBJ2-2; size: -; D: TRBD2; V: TRBV5-1
CDR3: CASRSGGVSGEKLFF; DNA: TGCGCCAGCAGATCTGGAGGGGTTAGCGGTGAAAAACTGTTTTTT; J: TRBJ1-4; size: -; D: -; V: TRBV5-1
CDR3: CASSFGSSYNEQFF; DNA: TGTGCCAGCAGCTTTGGAAGCTCCTACAATGAGCAGTTCTTC; J: TRBJ2-1; size: -; D: -; V: TRBV11-2
CDR3: CASSRRTRFETQYF; DNA: TGCGCCAGCAGCCGAAGGACTAGGTTTGAGACCCAGTACTTC; J: TRBJ2-5; size: -; D: TRBD2; V: TRBV4-3
CDR3: CSVVSSGNNEQFF; DNA: TGCAGCGTTGTCTCTAGCGGAAACAATGAGCAGTTCTTC; J: TRBJ2-1; size: -; D: TRBD2; V: TRBV29-1
CDR3: CASSLSGRYEQYF; DNA: TGTGCCAGCAGTCTTAGCGGGAGATACGAGCAGTACTTC; J: TRBJ2-7; size: once; D: TRBD2; V: TRBV6-1
CDR3: CASSEAAGAHQETQYF; DNA: TGTGCCAGCAGTGAAGCAGCGGGGGCGCACCAAGAGACCCAGTACTTC; J: TRBJ2-5; size: -; D: TRBD2; V: TRBV6-1
CDR3: CATSRDSGTAYNEQFF; DNA: TGTGCCACCAGCAGAGATTCCGGGACAGCTTACAATGAGCAGTTCTTC; J: TRBJ2-1; size: -; D: TRBD1; V: TRBV15
CDR3: CASSPAGEPTYEQYF; DNA: TGTGCCAGCAGTCCCGCCGGGGAGCCTACCTACGAGCAGTACTTC; J: TRBJ2-7; size: -; D: -; V: TRBV5-6
CDR3: CASSAQGALVWEQFF; DNA: TGTGCCAGCAGCGCACAGGGGGCCCTGGTTTGGGAGCAGTTCTTC; J: TRBJ2-1; size: -; D: TRBD1; V: TRBV11-2